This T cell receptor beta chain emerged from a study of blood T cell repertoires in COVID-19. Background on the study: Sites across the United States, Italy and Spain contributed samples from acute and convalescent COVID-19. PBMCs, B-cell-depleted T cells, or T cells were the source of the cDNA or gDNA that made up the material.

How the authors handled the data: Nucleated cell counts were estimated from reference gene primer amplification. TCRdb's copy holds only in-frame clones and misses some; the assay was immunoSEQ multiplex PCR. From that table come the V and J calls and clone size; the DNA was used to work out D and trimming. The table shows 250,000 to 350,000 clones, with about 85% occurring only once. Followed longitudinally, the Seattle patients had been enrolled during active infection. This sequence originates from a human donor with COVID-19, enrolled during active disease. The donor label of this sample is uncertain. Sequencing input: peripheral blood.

The CDR3 DNA reads as TGTGCCAGCACAGACAGGAACACTGAAGCTTTCTTT. Its translation: CASTDRNTEAFF. V is TRBV28 and J is TRBJ1-1, with D possibly matching TRBD1 (5 bases). V was trimmed by 7 bases and J by 1 base, leaving 7 bases between them. The germline gives CDR1 MDHEN, CDR2 SYDVKM. The CDR3 has 12 amino acids.